The 6 T cell receptor beta chains below were found in one sample sequenced in a study of T cell clonality in common variable immunodeficiency. Profiled with immunoSEQ multiplex PCR; TCRdb holds only in-frame clones, not every one. The table lists around 52,000 clones, with no singletons. The source material was peripheral blood mononuclear cells. These receptor sequences come from a person between 18 and 70 years old in good health.

Remarks on this clone: The CDR3 is cut off 3 residues early in the read; its end comes from the germline J gene. This chain links TRBV11-2 with TRBJ2-7; maybe TRBD2 (6 bases). The CDR3 totals 15 residues. The V end lost 3 bases, the J end lost 0 bases, and 12 bases lay between the germline ends. Germline assignment: CDR1 SGHAT and CDR2 FQNNGV. The CDR3 sequence is CASSFSGDSSYEQYF. CDR3 DNA, as far as it was read: TGTGCCAGCAGCTTCTCGGGGGATAGCTCCTACGAG.

This clone was seen ten or more times. The CDR3 end is not reached by the read, which stops 3 residues before it; the germline J gene fills it in. The chain recombines TRBV10-1 with TRBJ1-2, with 8 bases aligning to TRBD1. From germline, CDR1 is WNHNN and CDR2 SYGVQD (reference sequence). Losses at the gene ends were 7 bases for V and 4 bases for J; bases not matched to a gene: 5. This CDR3 has 13 amino acids. CDR3: CASNTGGPYGYTF. The covered CDR3 bases are TGCGCCAGCAACACAGGGGGACCCTATGGC.

This clone was counted many times. With the read ending 3 residues before the CDR3 end, the germline J gene is used to fill in that end. This sequence joins TRBV18 and TRBJ1-3, with unresolved D. CDR3 size: 16 residues. CDR1 is KGHSH, CDR2 LQKENI, per germline. The ends were cut back, 3 bases at V and 3 bases at J, with 15 bases in the middle. The sequenced part of the CDR3 DNA is TGTGCCAGCTCACCGGAGCCCCAAGGGCATGGAAACACC. Its protein product is CASSPEPQGHGNT. The CDR3, in full, reads CASSPEPQGHGNTIYF.

This clone was detected ten times or more. The read terminates 3 residues before the CDR3 end, so the remaining end is supplied by the germline J gene. This chain links TRBV5-1 with TRBJ2-1; weak D call: TRBD2 (6 bases). The CDR3 loop spans 15 amino acids. The V and J ends lost 0 bases and 3 bases respectively, with 10 bases between them. Germline CDR1 SGHRS, CDR2 YFSETQ. CDR3 in amino acids: CASSLVAEGYNEQFF. Partial CDR3 DNA: TGCGCCAGCAGCTTGGTAGCGGAGGGCTACAATGAG. Full variable domain (remainder filled in from reference TRBV5-1 and TRBJ2-1): KAGVTQTPRYLIKTRGQQVTLSCSPISGHRSVSWYQQTPGQGLQFLFEYFSETQRNKGNFPGRFSGRQFSNSRSEMNVSTLELGDSALYLCASSLVAEGYNEQFFGPGTRLTVL.

At least ten counts were recorded for this clone. The CDR3 end lies 3 residues beyond the end of the read and is filled in from the germline J gene. The chain joins TRBV20-1 to TRBJ2-7, with D possibly matching TRBD1 (6 bases). The CDR3 is 13 amino acids. Trimming left V 6 bases short and J 2 bases short, with 14 bases between. Germline values: CDR1 DFQATT, CDR2 SNEGSKA (reference sequence). CDR3 DNA (partial): TGCAGTGCAGAGGATGACAGGCCCTACGAG. It yields the protein CSAEDDRPYE. The whole CDR3 protein reads CSAEDDRPYEQYF.

The table lists this clone with many counts. The read falls 3 residues short of the CDR3 end, and the missing part is taken from the germline J gene. The V call is TRBV19, the J call TRBJ2-6, with D possibly TRBD2 on 6 matching bases. The CDR3 spans 16 residues. The germline V and J ends were trimmed by 3 bases and 0 bases, with 9 bases remaining between them. CDR1 LNHDA and CDR2 SQIVND come from the germline V gene (reference sequence). The CDR3 sequence is CASSMEGGSGANVLTF. The DNA read from the CDR3 is TGTGCCAGTAGTATGGAGGGTGGCTCTGGGGCCAACGTC.